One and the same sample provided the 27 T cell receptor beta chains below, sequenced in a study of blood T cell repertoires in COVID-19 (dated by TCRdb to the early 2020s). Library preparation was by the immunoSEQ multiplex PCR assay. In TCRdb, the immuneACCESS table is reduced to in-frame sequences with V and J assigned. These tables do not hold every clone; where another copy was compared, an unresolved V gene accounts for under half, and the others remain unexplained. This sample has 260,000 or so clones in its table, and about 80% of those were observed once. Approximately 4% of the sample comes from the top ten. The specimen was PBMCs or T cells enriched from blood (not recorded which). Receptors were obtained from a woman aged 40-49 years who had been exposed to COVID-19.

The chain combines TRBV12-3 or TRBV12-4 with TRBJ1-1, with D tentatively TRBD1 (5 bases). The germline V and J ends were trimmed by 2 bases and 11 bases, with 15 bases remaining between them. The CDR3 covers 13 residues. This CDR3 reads CASSLPPTVTAFF. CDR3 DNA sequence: TGTGCCAGCAGTTTACCACCGACAGTTACGGCTTTCTTT.

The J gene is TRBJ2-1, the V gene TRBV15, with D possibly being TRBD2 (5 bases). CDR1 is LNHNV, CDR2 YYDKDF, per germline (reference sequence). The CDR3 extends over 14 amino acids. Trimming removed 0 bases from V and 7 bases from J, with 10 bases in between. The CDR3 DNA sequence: TGTGCCACCAGCAGAGATAGAGAGGGAAATGAGCAGTTCTTC. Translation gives CATSRDREGNEQFF.

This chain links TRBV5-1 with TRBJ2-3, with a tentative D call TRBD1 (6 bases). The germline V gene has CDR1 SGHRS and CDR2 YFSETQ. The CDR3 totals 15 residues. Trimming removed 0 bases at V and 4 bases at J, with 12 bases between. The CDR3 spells CASSLVTGYPDTQYF. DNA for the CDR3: TGCGCCAGCAGCTTGGTGACAGGTTACCCAGATACGCAGTATTTT. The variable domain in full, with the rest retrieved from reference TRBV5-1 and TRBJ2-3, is KAGVTQTPRYLIKTRGQQVTLSCSPISGHRSVSWYQQTPGQGLQFLFEYFSETQRNKGNFPGRFSGRQFSNSRSEMNVSTLELGDSALYLCASSLVTGYPDTQYFGPGTRLTVL.

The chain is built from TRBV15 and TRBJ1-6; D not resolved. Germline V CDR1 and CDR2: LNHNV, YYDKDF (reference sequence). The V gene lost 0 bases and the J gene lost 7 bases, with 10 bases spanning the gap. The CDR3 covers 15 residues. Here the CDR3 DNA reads TGTGCCACCAGCAGAGATCGGGTTAGCAATTCACCCCTCCACTTT. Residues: CATSRDRVSNSPLHF.

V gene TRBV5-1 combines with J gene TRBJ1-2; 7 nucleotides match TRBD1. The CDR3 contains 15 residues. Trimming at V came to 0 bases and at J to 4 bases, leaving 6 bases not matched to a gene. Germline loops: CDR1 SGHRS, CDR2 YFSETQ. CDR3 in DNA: TGCGCCAGCAGCTTGGACAAACAGGGGAGCTATGGCTACACCTTC. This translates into CASSLDKQGSYGYTF.

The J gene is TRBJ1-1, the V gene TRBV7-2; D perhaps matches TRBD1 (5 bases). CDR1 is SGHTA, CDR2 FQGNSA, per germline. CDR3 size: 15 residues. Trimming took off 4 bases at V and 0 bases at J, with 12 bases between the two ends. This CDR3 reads CASSSQGIMNTEAFF. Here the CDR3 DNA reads TGTGCCAGCAGCTCTCAGGGTATCATGAACACTGAAGCTTTCTTT.

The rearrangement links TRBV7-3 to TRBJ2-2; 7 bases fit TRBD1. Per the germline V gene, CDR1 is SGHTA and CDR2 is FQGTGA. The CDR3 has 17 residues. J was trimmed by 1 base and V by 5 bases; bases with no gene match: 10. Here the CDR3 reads CASSTQPGQRNTGELFF. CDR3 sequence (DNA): TGTGCCAGCAGCACCCAACCGGGACAGAGGAACACCGGGGAGCTGTTTTTT.

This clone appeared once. The CDR3 DNA follows: TGTGCCAGCAGTGATTTCACTACAGGGTATGGCTACACCTTC. It translates to CASSDFTTGYGYTF. The V gene is TRBV2, the J gene TRBJ1-2; tentatively, D is TRBD1 (6 bases). V was cut by 3 bases and J by 5 bases, with 13 bases left in between. The CDR3 consists of 14 residues. Germline lookup yields CDR1 SNHLY and CDR2 FYNNEI.

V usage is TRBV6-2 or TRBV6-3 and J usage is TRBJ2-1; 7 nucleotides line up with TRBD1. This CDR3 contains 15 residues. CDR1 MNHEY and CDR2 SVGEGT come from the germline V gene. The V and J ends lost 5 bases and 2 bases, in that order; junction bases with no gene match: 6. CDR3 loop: CASSPDRETYNEQFF. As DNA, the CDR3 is TGTGCCAGCAGTCCCGACAGGGAGACCTACAATGAGCAGTTCTTC.

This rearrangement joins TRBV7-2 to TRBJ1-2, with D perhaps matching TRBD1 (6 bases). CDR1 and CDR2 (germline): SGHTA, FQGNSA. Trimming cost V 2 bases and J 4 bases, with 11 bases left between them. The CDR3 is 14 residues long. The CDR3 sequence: CASSLNRESYGYTF. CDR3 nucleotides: TGTGCCAGCAGCTTAAACAGGGAATCCTATGGCTACACCTTC. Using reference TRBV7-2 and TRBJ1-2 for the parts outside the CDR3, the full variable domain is GAGVSQSPSNKVTEKGKDVELRCDPISGHTALYWYRQSLGQGLEFLIYFQGNSAPDKSGLPSDRFSAERTGGSVSTLTIQRTQQEDSAVYLCASSLNRESYGYTFGSGTRLTVV.

In DNA form, the CDR3 reads TGTGCCAGTAGTGCCGCGAGGAATGAAAAACTGTTTTTT. This translates into CASSAARNEKLFF. J is TRBJ1-4 and V is TRBV19; D is uncertain. CDR1 is LNHDA and CDR2 is SQIVND in the germline V gene (reference sequence). The CDR3 contains 13 residues. V lost 5 bases and J lost 5, with 9 bases in between.

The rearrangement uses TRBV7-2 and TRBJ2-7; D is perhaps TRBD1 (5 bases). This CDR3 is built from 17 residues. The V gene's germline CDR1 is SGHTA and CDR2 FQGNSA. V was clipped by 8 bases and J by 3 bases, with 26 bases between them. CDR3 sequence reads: CASGIPSWTSGLYEQYF. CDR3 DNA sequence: TGTGCCAGCGGGATCCCGAGTTGGACATCAGGGCTCTACGAGCAGTACTTC.

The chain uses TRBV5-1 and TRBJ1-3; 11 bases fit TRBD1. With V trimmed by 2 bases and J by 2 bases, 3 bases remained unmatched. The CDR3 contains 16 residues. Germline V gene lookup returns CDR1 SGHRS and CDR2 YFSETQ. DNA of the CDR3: TGCGCCAGCAGCTTAGGACAGGGGGCTGCTGGAAACACCATATATTTT. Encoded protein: CASSLGQGAAGNTIYF.

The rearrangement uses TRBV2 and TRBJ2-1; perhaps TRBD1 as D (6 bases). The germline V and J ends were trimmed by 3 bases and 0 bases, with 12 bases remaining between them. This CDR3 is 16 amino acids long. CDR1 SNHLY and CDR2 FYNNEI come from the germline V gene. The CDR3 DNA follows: TGTGCCAGCAGTGATGTGCAGGGGATCTCCTACAATGAGCAGTTCTTC. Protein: CASSDVQGISYNEQFF.

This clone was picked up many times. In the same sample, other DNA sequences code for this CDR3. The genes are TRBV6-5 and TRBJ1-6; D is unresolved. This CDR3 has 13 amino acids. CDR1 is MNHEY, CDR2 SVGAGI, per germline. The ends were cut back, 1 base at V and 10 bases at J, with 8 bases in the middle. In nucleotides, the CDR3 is TGTGCCAGCAGTTACTTGGGAGACTCACCCCTCCACTTT. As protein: CASSYLGDSPLHF.

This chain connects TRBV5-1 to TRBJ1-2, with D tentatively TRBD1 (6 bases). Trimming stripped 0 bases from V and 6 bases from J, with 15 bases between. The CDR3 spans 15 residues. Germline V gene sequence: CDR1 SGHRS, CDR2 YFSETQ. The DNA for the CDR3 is TGCGCCAGCAGCTTGGCACAGGGTGTCACGGATGGCTACACCTTC. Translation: CASSLAQGVTDGYTF.

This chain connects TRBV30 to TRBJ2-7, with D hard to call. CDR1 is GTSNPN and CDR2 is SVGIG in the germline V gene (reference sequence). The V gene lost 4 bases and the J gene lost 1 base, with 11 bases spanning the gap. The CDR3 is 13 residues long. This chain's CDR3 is CAWNPAGSYEQYF. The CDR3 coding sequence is TGTGCCTGGAACCCGGCCGGGTCCTACGAGCAGTACTTC.

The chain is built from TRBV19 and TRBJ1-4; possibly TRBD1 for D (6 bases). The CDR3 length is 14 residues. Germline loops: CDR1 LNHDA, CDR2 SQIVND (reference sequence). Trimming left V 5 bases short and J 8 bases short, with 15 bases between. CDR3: CASSDTGLEEKLFF. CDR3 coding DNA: TGTGCCAGTAGTGATACAGGGTTAGAAGAAAAACTGTTTTTT. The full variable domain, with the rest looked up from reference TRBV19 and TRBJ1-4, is DGGITQSPKYLFRKEGQNVTLSCEQNLNHDAMYWYRQDPGQGLRLIYYSQIVNDFQKGDIAEGYSVSREKKESFPLTVTSAQKNPTAFYLCASSDTGLEEKLFFGSGTQLSVL.

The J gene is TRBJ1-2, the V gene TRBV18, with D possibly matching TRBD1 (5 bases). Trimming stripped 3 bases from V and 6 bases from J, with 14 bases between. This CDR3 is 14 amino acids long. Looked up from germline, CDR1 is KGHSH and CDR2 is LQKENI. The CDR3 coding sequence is TGTGCCAGCTCACCCCGGACAAACTTGGATGGCTACACCTTC. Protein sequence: CASSPRTNLDGYTF.

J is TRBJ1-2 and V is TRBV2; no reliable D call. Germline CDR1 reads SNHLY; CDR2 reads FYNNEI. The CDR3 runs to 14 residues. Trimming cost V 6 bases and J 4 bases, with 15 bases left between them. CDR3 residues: CASSVQEGGYGYTF. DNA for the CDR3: TGTGCCAGCAGCGTCCAAGAGGGTGGCTATGGCTACACCTTC.

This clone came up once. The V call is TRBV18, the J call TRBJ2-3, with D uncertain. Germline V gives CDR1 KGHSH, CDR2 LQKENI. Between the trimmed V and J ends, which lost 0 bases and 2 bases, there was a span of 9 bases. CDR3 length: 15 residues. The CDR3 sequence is CASSPPGLPTDTQYF. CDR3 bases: TGTGCCAGCTCACCACCGGGCCTCCCCACAGATACGCAGTATTTT.

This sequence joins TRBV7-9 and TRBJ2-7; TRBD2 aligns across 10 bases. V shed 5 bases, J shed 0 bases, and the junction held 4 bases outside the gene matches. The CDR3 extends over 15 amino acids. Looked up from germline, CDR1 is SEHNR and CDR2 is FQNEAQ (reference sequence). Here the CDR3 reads CASSAGLAASYEQYF. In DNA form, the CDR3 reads TGTGCCAGCAGCGCCGGACTAGCGGCCTCCTACGAGCAGTACTTC.

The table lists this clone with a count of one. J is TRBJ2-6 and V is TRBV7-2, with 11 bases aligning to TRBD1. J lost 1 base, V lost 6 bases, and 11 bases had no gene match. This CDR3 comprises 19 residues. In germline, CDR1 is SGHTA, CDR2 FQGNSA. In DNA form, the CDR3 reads TGTGCCAGCAGAACCGCGCCGGGACAGGGGGTATCTGGGGCCAACGTCCTGACTTTC. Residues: CASRTAPGQGVSGANVLTF.

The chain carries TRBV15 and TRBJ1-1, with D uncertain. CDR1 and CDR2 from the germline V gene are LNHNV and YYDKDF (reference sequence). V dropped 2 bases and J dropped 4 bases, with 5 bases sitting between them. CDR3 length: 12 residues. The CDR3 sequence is CATSRQVTEAFF. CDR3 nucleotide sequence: TGTGCCACCAGCAGACAGGTCACTGAAGCTTTCTTT. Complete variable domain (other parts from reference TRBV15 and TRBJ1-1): DAMVIQNPRYQVTQFGKPVTLSCSQTLNHNVMYWYQQKSSQAPKLLFHYYDKDFNNEADTPDNFQSRRPNTSFCFLDIRSPGLGDTAMYLCATSRQVTEAFFGQGTRLTVV.

This chain's CDR3 is CASSSQVVGHPNYGYTF. The CDR3, as DNA: TGTGCCAGCAGCTCTCAAGTAGTCGGACACCCCAACTATGGCTACACCTTC. The genes are TRBV7-9 and TRBJ1-2, with a weak D call TRBD1 (5 bases). The CDR3 is 17 amino acids. Looked up from germline, CDR1 is SEHNR and CDR2 is FQNEAQ (reference sequence). Between the trimmed V and J ends, which lost 4 bases and 2 bases, there was a span of 20 bases.

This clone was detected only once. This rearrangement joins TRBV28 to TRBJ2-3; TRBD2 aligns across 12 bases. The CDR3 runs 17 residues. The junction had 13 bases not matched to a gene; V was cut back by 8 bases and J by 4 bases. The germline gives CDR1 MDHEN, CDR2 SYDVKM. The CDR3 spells CASGGSSGGAGSDTQYF. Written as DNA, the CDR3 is TGTGCCAGCGGTGGGTCTAGCGGGGGGGCAGGATCAGATACGCAGTATTTT.

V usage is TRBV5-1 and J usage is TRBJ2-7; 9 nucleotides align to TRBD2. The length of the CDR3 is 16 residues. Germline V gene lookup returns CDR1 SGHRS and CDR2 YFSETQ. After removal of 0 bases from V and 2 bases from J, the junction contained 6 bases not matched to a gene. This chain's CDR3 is CASSLGASGATYEQYF. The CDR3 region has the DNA TGCGCCAGCAGCTTGGGGGCTAGCGGGGCTACCTACGAGCAGTACTTC.